This TCR beta chain was recorded in a study of blood T cell repertoires in COVID-19. The CDR3 length is 15 residues. V was pared by 5 bases and J by 2 bases, with 3 bases of the junction left unmatched. The germline CDR1 and CDR2 sequences are SGHTA and FQGTGA. In the authors' workflow: Reference gene primer amplification gave nucleated cell count estimates. TCRdb's table, derived via immunoSEQ multiplex PCR, lists solely in-frame clones and lacks some. V and J calls and clone size are as listed in that table; D and trimming were resolved from the DNA. The sample consists of hundreds of thousands of clones, 86% of them appearing once.

The sample consisted of peripheral blood. The receptor comes from a woman between 50 and 59 years old with acute or convalescent COVID-19. The V and J genes are TRBV7-3 and TRBJ2-6, with 7 bases aligning to TRBD1. For the CDR3, the DNA is TGTGCCAGCAGCCCGGGACAGCCTGGGGCCAACGTCCTGACTTTC. Protein sequence: CASSPGQPGANVLTF.